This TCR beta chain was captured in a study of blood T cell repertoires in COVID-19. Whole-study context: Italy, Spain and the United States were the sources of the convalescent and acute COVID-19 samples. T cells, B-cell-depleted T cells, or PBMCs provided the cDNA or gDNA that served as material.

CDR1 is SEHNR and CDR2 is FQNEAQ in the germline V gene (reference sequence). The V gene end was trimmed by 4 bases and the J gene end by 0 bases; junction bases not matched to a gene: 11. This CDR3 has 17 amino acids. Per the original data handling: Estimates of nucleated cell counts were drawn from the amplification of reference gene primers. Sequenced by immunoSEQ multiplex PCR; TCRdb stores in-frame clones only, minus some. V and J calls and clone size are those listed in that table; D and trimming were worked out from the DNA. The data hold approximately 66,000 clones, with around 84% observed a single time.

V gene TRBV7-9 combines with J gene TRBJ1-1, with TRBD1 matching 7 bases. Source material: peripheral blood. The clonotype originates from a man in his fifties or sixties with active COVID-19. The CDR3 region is CASSSLNRGGLNTEAFF. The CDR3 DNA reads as TGTGCCAGCAGCTCACTAAATAGAGGGGGCTTGAACACTGAAGCTTTCTTT. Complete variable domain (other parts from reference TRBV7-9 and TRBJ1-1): DTGVSQNPRHKITKRGQNVTFRCDPISEHNRLYWYRQTLGQGPEFLTYFQNEAQLEKSRLLSDRFSAERPKGSFSTLEIQRTEQGDSAMYLCASSSLNRGGLNTEAFFGQGTRLTVV.